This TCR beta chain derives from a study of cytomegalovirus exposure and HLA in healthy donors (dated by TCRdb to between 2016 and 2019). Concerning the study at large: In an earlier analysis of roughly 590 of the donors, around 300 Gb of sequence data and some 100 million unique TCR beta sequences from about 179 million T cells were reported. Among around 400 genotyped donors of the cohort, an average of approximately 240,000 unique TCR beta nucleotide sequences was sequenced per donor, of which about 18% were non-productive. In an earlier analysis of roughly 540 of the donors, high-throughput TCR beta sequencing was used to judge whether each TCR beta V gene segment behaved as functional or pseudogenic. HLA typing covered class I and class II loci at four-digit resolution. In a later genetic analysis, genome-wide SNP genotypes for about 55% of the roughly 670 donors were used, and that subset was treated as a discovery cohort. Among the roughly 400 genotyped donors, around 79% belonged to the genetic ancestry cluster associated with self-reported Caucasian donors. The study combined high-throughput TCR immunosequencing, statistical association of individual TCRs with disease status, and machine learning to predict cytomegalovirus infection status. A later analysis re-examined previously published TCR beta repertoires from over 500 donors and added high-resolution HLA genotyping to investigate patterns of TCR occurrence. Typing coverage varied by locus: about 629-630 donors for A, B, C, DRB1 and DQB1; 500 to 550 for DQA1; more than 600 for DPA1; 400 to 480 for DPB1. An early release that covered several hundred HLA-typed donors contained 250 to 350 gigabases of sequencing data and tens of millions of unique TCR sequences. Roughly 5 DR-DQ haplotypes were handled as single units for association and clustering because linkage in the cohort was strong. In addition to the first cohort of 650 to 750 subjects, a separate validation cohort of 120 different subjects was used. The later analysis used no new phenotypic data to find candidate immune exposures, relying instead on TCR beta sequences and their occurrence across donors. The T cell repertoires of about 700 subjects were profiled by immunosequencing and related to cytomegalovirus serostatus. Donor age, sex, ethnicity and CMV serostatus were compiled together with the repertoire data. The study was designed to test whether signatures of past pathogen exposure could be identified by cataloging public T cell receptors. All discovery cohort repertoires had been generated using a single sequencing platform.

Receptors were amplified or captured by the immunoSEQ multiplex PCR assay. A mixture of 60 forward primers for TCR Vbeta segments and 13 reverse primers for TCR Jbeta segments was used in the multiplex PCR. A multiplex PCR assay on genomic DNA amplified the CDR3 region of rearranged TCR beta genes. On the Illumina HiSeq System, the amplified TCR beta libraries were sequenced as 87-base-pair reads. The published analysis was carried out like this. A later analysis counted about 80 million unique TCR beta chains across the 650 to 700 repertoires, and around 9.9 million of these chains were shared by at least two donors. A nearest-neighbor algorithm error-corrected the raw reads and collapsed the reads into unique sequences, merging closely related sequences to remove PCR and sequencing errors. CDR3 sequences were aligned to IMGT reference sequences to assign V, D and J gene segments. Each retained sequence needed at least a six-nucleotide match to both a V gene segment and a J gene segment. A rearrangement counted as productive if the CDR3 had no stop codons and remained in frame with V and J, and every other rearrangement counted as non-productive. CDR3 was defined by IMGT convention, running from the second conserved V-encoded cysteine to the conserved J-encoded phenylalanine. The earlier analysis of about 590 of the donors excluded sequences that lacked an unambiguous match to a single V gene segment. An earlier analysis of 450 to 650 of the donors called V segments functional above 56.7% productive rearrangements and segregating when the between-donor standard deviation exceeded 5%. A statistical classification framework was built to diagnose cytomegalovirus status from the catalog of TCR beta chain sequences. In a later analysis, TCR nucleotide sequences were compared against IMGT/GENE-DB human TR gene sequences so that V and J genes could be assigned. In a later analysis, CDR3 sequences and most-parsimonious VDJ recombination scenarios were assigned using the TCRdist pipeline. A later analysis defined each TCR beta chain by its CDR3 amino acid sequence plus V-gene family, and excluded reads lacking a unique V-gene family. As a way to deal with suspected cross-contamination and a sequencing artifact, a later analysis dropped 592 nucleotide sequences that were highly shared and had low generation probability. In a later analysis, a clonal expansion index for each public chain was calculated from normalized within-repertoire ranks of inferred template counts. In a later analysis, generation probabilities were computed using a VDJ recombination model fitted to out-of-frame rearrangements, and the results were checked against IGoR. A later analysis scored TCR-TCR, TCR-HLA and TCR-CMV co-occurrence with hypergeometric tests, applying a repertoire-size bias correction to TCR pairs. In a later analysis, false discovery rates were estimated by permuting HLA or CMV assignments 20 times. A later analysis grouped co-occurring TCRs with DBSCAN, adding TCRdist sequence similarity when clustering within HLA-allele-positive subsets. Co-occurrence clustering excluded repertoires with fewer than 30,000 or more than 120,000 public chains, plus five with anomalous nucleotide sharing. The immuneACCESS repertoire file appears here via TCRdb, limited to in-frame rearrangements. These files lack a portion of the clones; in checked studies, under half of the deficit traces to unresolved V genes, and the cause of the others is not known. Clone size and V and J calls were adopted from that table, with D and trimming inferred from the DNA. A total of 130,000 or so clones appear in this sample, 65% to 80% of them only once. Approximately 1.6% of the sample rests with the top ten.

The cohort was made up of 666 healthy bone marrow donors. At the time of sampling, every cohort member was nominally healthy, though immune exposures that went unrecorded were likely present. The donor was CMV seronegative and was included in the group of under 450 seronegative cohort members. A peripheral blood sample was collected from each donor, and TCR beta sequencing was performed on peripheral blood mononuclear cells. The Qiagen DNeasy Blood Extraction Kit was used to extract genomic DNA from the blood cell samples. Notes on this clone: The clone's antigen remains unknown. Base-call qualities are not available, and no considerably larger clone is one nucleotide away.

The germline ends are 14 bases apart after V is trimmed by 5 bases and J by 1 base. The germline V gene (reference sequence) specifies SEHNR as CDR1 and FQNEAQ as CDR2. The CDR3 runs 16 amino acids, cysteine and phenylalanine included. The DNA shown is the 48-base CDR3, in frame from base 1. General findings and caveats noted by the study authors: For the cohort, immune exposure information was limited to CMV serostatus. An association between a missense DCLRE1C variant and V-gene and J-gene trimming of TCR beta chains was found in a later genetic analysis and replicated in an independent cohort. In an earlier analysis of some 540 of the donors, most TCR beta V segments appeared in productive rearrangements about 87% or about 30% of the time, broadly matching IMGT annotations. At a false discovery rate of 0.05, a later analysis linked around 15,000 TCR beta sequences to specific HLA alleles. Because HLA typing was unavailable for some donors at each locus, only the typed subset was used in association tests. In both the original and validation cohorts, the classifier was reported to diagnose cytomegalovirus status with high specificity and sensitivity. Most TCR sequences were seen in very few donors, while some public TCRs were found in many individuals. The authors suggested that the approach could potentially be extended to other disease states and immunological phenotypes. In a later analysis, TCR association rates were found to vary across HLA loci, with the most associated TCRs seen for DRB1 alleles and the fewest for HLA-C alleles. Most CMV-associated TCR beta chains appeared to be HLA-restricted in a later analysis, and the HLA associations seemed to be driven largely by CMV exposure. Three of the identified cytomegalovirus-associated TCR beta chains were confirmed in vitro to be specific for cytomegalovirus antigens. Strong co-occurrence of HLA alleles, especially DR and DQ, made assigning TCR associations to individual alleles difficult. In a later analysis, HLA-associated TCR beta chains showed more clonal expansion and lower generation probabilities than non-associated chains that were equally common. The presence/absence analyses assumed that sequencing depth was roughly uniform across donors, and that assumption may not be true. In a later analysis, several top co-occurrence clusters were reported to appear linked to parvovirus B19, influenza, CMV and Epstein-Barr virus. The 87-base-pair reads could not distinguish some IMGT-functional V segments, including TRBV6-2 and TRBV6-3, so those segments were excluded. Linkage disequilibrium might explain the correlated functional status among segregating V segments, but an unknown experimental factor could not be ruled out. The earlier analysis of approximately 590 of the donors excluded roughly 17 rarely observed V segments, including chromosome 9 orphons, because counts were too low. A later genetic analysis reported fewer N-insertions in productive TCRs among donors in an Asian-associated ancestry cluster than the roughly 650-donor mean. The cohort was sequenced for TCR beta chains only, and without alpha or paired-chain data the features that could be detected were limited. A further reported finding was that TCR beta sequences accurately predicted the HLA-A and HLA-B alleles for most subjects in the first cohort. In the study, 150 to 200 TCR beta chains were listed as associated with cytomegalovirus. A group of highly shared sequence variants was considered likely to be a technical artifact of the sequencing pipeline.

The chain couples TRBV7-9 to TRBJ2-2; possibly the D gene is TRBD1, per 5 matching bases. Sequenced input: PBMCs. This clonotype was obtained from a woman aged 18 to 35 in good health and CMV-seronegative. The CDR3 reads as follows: CASSPGLTENTGELFF. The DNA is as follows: TGTGCCAGCAGCCCAGGTCTGACAGAGAACACCGGGGAGCTGTTTTTT.